This TCR beta chain was recorded in a study of blood T cell repertoires in COVID-19. Study context: Sites across the United States, Italy and Spain contributed samples from acute and convalescent COVID-19.

Seattle enrolled patients during active infection and tracked them longitudinally. Original data processing: It was from reference gene primer amplification that nucleated cell counts were estimated. Some clones are missing from TCRdb's copy, which holds only in-frame ones; the method was immunoSEQ multiplex PCR. Clone size and the V and J calls come from that table; the DNA yielded D and trimming. Seen here are a few hundred thousand clones, roughly four fifths observed once, and the top ten hold 8% to 9%. Germline-derived CDR1 and CDR2 are LNHDA and SQIVND (reference sequence). This CDR3 is built from 15 residues. V was cut by 7 bases and J by 0 bases, with 13 bases left in between.

The receptor comes from a woman of 80 years or more with COVID-19, enrolled during active disease. The chain has TRBV19 and TRBJ1-5, with D uncertain. The sample was peripheral blood. CDR3 protein: CASTGRHHSNQPQHF. CDR3 coding DNA: TGTGCCAGTACAGGCAGACATCATAGCAATCAGCCCCAGCATTTT.